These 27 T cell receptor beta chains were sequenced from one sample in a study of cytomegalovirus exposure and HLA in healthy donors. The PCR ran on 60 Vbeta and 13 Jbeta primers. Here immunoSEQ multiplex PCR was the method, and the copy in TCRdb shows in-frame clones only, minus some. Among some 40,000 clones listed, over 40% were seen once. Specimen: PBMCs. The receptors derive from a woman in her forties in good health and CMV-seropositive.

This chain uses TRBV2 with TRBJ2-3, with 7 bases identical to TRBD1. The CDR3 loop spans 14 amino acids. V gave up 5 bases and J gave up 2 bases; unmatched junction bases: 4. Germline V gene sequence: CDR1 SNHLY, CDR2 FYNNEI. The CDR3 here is CASSWDRHTDTQYF. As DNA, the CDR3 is TGTGCCAGCAGTTGGGACAGACACACAGATACGCAGTATTTT.

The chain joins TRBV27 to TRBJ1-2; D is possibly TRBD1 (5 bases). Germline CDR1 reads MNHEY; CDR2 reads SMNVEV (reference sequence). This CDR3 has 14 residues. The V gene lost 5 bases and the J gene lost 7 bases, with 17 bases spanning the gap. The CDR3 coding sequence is TGTGCCAGCAGTAAAGTGGGAGGGGATACTGGCTACACCTTC. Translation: CASSKVGGDTGYTF.

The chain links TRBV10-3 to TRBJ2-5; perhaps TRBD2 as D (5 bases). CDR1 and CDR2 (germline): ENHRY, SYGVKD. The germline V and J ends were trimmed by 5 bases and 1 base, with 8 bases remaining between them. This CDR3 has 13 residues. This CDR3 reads CAISSGFQETQYF. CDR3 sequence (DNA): TGTGCCATCAGTTCGGGGTTCCAAGAGACCCAGTACTTC.

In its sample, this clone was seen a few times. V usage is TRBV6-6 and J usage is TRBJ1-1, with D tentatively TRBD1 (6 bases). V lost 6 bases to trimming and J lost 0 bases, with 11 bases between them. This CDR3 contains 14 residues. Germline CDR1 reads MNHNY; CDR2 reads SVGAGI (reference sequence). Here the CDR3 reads CASSLGQMNTEAFF. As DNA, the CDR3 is TGTGCCAGCAGCCTCGGACAGATGAACACTGAAGCTTTCTTT.

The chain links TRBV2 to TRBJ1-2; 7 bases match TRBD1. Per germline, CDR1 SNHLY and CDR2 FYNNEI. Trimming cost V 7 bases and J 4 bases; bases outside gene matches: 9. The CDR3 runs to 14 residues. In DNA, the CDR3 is TGTGCCAGCACCTGGCGACAGGGCGGCTATGGCTACACCTTC. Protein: CASTWRQGGYGYTF.

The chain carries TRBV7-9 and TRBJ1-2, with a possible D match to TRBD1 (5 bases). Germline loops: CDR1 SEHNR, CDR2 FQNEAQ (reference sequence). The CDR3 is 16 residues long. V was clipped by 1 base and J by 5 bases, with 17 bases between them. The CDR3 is CASSLDVYRPIYGYTF. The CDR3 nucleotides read TGTGCCAGCAGCTTAGATGTGTACAGGCCGATATATGGCTACACCTTC. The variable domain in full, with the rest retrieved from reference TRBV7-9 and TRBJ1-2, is DTGVSQNPRHKITKRGQNVTFRCDPISEHNRLYWYRQTLGQGPEFLTYFQNEAQLEKSRLLSDRFSAERPKGSFSTLEIQRTEQGDSAMYLCASSLDVYRPIYGYTFGSGTRLTVV.

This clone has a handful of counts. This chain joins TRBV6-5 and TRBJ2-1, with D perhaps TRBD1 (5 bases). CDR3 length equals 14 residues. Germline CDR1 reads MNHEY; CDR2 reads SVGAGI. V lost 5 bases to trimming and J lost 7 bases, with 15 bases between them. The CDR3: CASSRVARANEQFF. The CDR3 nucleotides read TGTGCCAGCAGTCGGGTAGCCAGGGCTAATGAGCAGTTCTTC.

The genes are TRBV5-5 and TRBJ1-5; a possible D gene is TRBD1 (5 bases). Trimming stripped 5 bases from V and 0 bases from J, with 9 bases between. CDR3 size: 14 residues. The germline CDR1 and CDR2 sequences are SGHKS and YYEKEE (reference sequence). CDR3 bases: TGTGCCAGCAGTCGACAGTATAGCAATCAGCCCCAGCATTTT. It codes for CASSRQYSNQPQHF.

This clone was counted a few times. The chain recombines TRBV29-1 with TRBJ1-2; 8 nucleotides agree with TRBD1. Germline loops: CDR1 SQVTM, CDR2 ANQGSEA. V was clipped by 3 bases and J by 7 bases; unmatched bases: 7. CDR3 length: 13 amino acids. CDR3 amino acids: CSVERTGGPGYTF. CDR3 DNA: TGCAGCGTTGAGCGCACAGGGGGTCCTGGCTACACCTTC.

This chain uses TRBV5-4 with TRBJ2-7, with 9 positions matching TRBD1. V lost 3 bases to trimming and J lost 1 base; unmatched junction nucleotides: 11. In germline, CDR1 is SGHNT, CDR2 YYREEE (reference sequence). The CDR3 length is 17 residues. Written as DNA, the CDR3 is TGTGCCAGCAGCTCATCCGTGGGGACAGGGCTATCCTACGAGCAGTACTTC. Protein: CASSSSVGTGLSYEQYF.

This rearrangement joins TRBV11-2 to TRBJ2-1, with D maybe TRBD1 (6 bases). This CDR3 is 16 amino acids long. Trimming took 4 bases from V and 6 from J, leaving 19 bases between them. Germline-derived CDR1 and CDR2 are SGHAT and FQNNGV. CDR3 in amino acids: CASSSLTGKRSNEQFF. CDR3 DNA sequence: TGTGCCAGCAGCTCCCTGACAGGAAAGAGGTCCAATGAGCAGTTCTTC.

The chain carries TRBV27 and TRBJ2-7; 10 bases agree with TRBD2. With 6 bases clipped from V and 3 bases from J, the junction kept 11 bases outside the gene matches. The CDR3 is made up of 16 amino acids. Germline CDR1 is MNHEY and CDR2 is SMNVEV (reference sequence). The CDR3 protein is CASSLNVAGGLYEQYF. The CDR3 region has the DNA TGTGCCAGCAGCCTTAATGTAGCGGGGGGTCTCTACGAGCAGTACTTC.

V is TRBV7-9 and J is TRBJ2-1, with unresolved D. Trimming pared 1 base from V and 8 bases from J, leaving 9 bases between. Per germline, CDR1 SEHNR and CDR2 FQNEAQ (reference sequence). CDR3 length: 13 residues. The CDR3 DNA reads TGTGCCAGCAGCTTAGACAGTATGCATGAGCAGTTCTTC. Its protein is CASSLDSMHEQFF.

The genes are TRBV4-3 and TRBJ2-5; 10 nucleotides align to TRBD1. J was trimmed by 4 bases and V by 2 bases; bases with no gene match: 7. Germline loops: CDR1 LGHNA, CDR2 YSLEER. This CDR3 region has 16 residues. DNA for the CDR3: TGCGCCAGCAGCCAACTAAGGGACAGGGGAGGAGAGACCCAGTACTTC. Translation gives CASSQLRDRGGETQYF.

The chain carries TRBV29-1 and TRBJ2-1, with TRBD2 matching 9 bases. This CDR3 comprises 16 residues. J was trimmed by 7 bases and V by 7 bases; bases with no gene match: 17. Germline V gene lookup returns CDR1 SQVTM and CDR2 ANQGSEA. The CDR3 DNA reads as TGCAGCGCCGACCTGGGCGGGGGGGTCAGGAGGAATGAGCAGTTCTTC. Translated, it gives CSADLGGGVRRNEQFF.

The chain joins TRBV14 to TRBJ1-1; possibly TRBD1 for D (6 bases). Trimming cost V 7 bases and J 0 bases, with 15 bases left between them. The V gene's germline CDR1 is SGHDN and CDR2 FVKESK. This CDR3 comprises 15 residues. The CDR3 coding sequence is TGTGCCAGCACCCTGGGGACATCTATGAACACTGAAGCTTTCTTT. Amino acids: CASTLGTSMNTEAFF.

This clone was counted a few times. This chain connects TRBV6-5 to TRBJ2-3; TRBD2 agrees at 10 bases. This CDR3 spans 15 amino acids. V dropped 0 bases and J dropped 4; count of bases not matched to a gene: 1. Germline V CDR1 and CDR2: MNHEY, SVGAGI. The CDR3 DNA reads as TGTGCCAGCAGTTACTCTCTAGCGGGGGCAGATACGCAGTATTTT. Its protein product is CASSYSLAGADTQYF.

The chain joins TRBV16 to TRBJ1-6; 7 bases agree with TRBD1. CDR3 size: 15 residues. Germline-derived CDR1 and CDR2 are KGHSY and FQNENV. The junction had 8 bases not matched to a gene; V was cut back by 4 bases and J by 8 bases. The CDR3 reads CASSPLTGMDSPLHF. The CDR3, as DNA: TGTGCCAGCAGCCCATTGACAGGGATGGATTCACCCCTCCACTTT.

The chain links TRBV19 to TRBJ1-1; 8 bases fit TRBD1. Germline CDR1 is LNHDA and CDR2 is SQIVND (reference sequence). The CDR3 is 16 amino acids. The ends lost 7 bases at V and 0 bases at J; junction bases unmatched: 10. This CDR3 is CASTLKGTGMNTEAFF. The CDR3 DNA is TGTGCCAGTACCCTAAAGGGGACAGGAATGAACACTGAAGCTTTCTTT.

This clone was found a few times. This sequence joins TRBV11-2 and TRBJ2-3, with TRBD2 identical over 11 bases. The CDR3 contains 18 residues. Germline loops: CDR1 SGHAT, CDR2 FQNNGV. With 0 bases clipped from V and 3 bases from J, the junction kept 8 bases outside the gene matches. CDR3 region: CASSLDLSGGAGTDTQYF. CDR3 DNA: TGTGCCAGCAGCTTAGATCTTAGCGGGGGGGCGGGAACAGATACGCAGTATTTT.

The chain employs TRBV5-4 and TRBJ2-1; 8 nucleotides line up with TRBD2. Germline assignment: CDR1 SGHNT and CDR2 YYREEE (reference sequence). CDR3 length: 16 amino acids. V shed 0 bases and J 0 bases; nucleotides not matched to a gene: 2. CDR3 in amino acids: CASSLGSGDSYNEQFF. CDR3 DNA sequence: TGTGCCAGCAGCTTGGGTAGCGGGGACTCCTACAATGAGCAGTTCTTC.

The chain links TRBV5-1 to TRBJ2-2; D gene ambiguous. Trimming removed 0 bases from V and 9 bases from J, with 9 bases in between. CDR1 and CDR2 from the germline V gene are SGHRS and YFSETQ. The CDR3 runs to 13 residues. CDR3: CASSLDPGWELFF. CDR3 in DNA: TGCGCCAGCAGCTTGGATCCTGGCTGGGAGCTGTTTTTT.

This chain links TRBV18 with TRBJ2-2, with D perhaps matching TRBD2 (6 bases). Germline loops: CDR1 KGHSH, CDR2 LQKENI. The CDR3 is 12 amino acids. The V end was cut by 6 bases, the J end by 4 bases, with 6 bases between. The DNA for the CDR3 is TGTGCCAGCTCCGGGAGCACCGGGGAGCTGTTTTTT. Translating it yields CASSGSTGELFF.

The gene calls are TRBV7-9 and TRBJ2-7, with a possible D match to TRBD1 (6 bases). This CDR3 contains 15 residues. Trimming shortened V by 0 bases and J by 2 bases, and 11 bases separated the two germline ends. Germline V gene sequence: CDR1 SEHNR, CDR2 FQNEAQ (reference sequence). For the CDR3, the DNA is TGTGCCAGCAGCTTAGCCCTCTCAGGGGCCTACGAGCAGTACTTC. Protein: CASSLALSGAYEQYF. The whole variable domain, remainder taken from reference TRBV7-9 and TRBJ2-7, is DTGVSQNPRHKITKRGQNVTFRCDPISEHNRLYWYRQTLGQGPEFLTYFQNEAQLEKSRLLSDRFSAERPKGSFSTLEIQRTEQGDSAMYLCASSLALSGAYEQYFGPGTRLTVT.

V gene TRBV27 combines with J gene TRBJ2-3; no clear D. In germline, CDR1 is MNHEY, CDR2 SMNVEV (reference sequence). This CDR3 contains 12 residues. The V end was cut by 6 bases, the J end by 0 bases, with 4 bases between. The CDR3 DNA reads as TGTGCCAGCAGCCCTAGCACAGATACGCAGTATTTT. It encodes CASSPSTDTQYF.

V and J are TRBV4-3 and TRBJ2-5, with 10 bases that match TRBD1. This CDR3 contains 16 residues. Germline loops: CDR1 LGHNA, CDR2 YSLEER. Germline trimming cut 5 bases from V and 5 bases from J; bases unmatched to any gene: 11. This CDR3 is CASSARDRGLRETQYF. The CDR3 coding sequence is TGCGCCAGCAGCGCCCGGGACAGGGGACTGAGGGAGACCCAGTACTTC.

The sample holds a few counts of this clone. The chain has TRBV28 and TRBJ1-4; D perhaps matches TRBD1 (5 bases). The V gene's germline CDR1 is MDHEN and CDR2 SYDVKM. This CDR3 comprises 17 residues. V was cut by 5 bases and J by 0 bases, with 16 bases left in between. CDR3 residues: CASSLWGEAATNEKLFF. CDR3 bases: TGTGCCAGCAGTCTCTGGGGGGAGGCCGCAACTAATGAAAAACTGTTTTTT.